Listed below are T cell receptor beta chains from one sample, sequenced in a study of blood T cell repertoires in COVID-19. TCRdb keeps only in-frame clones here, not all; method: immunoSEQ multiplex PCR. The profile shows about 130,000 clones, about 88% of them singletons. Sequencing used peripheral blood. The receptors were gathered from a woman aged 80 or over with acute or convalescent COVID-19. Both conserved end residues are part of each CDR3. D genes are given only for firm matches. Clone size is shown for a subset of rows, as once, few, many or a class of expanded clone.

J gene: TRBJ1-2; D gene: TRBD1; clone size: NA; V gene: TRBV10-3; CDR3 protein: CAIRGTGFIYGYTF; CDR3 DNA: TGTGCCATCAGGGGGACAGGGTTTATTTATGGCTACACCTTC
J gene: TRBJ2-1; D gene: NA; clone size: NA; V gene: TRBV10-3; CDR3 protein: CAISEDRNNEQFF; CDR3 DNA: TGTGCCATCAGTGAAGACAGGAACAATGAGCAGTTCTTC
J gene: TRBJ1-5; D gene: TRBD1; clone size: NA; V gene: TRBV10-2; CDR3 protein: CASSDVVGGGSNQPQHF; CDR3 DNA: TGCGCCAGCAGTGATGTGGTAGGGGGCGGGAGCAATCAGCCCCAGCATTTT
J gene: TRBJ1-2; D gene: NA; clone size: NA; V gene: TRBV7-3; CDR3 protein: CASSLTGRGYTF; CDR3 DNA: TGTGCCAGCAGCTTGACAGGTCGTGGCTACACCTTC
J gene: TRBJ2-1; D gene: TRBD1; clone size: once; V gene: TRBV9; CDR3 protein: CASSTGQGSYNEQFF; CDR3 DNA: TGTGCCAGCAGCACCGGACAGGGTAGCTACAATGAGCAGTTCTTC
J gene: TRBJ2-5; D gene: NA; clone size: NA; V gene: TRBV6-5; CDR3 protein: CASSPPGETQYF; CDR3 DNA: TGTGCCAGCAGCCCGCCAGGGGAGACCCAGTACTTC
J gene: TRBJ1-2; D gene: TRBD1; clone size: NA; V gene: TRBV19; CDR3 protein: CASSTWDRGSYTF; CDR3 DNA: TGTGCCAGTAGTACCTGGGACAGGGGAAGTTACACCTTC
J gene: TRBJ1-1; D gene: NA; clone size: NA; V gene: TRBV5-5; CDR3 protein: CASSWRAAEAFF; CDR3 DNA: TGTGCCAGCAGCTGGAGGGCTGCTGAAGCTTTCTTT
J gene: TRBJ1-3; D gene: TRBD1; clone size: NA; V gene: TRBV2; CDR3 protein: CASSLTGGNTIYF; CDR3 DNA: TGTGCCAGCAGTTTGACAGGGGGAAACACCATATATTTT
J gene: TRBJ1-1; D gene: TRBD1; clone size: NA; V gene: TRBV3-1/TRBV3-2; CDR3 protein: CASSHATGDAFF; CDR3 DNA: TGTGCCAGCAGCCACGCGACAGGGGACGCTTTCTTT
J gene: TRBJ2-5; D gene: TRBD2; clone size: NA; V gene: TRBV3-1/TRBV3-2; CDR3 protein: CASSHLAGYQETQYF; CDR3 DNA: TGTGCCAGCAGCCATCTAGCGGGTTACCAAGAGACCCAGTACTTC
J gene: TRBJ1-5; D gene: NA; clone size: NA; V gene: TRBV19; CDR3 protein: CASSIEGRRNQPQHF; CDR3 DNA: TGTGCCAGTAGTATTGAAGGGCGGAGGAATCAGCCCCAGCATTTT
J gene: TRBJ2-1; D gene: TRBD2; clone size: NA; V gene: TRBV19; CDR3 protein: CASSIVGLAGRTDQFF; CDR3 DNA: TGTGCCAGTAGTATCGTTGGGCTAGCGGGCCGAACGGATCAGTTCTTC
J gene: TRBJ2-1; D gene: NA; clone size: NA; V gene: TRBV18; CDR3 protein: CASSPETGDAYNEQFF; CDR3 DNA: TGTGCCAGCTCACCTGAGACAGGCGACGCCTACAATGAGCAGTTCTTC
J gene: TRBJ2-1; D gene: NA; clone size: NA; V gene: TRBV4-2; CDR3 protein: CASSLGRRDSYNEQFF; CDR3 DNA: TGTGCCAGCAGCCTTGGCCGGAGGGATTCCTACAATGAGCAGTTCTTC
J gene: TRBJ1-3; D gene: TRBD1; clone size: NA; V gene: TRBV18; CDR3 protein: CASSPQRTGASGNTIYF; CDR3 DNA: TGTGCCAGCTCACCCCAAAGGACAGGCGCCTCTGGAAACACCATATATTTT
J gene: TRBJ1-2; D gene: TRBD1; clone size: NA; V gene: TRBV19; CDR3 protein: CASSIPTGSGGYTF; CDR3 DNA: TGTGCCAGTAGTATCCCGACAGGGTCCGGTGGCTACACCTTC
J gene: TRBJ1-2; D gene: NA; clone size: NA; V gene: TRBV6-1; CDR3 protein: CASSSLAETYGYTF; CDR3 DNA: TGTGCCAGCAGTTCCTTGGCAGAGACTTATGGCTACACCTTC
J gene: TRBJ2-5; D gene: TRBD1; clone size: NA; V gene: TRBV24-1; CDR3 protein: CATSDLGQGQEETQYF; CDR3 DNA: TGTGCCACCAGTGATTTGGGACAGGGTCAGGAAGAGACCCAGTACTTC
J gene: TRBJ2-5; D gene: NA; clone size: NA; V gene: TRBV2; CDR3 protein: CASSSLAETQYF; CDR3 DNA: TGTGCCAGCAGTTCTCTAGCCGAGACCCAGTACTTC
J gene: TRBJ2-3; D gene: TRBD2; clone size: NA; V gene: TRBV9; CDR3 protein: CASSVVGGVTDTQYF; CDR3 DNA: TGTGCCAGCAGCGTAGTTGGGGGGGTTACAGATACGCAGTATTTT
J gene: TRBJ1-2; D gene: NA; clone size: NA; V gene: TRBV23-1; CDR3 protein: CASSQAPGWDGYTF; CDR3 DNA: TGCGCCAGCAGTCAGGCCCCGGGGTGGGATGGCTACACCTTC
J gene: TRBJ2-7; D gene: TRBD1; clone size: NA; V gene: TRBV29-1; CDR3 protein: CSQIRDRRVRQYF; CDR3 DNA: TGCAGTCAAATCCGGGACAGGAGAGTACGGCAGTACTTC
J gene: TRBJ2-7; D gene: NA; clone size: NA; V gene: TRBV11-2; CDR3 protein: CASSLASRGADEQYF; CDR3 DNA: TGTGCCAGCAGCTTAGCATCCCGGGGGGCCGACGAGCAGTACTTC
J gene: TRBJ1-4; D gene: TRBD1; clone size: NA; V gene: TRBV28; CDR3 protein: CASYGTGNEKLFF; CDR3 DNA: TGTGCCAGCTACGGGACAGGGAATGAAAAACTGTTTTTT
J gene: TRBJ1-2; D gene: NA; clone size: NA; V gene: TRBV7-9; CDR3 protein: CASSLTVASYGYTF; CDR3 DNA: TGTGCCAGCAGCTTAACAGTCGCAAGCTATGGCTACACCTTC
J gene: TRBJ2-1; D gene: TRBD1; clone size: NA; V gene: TRBV5-1; CDR3 protein: CASSLGQGDYNEQFF; CDR3 DNA: TGCGCCAGCAGCTTGGGTCAGGGGGACTACAATGAGCAGTTCTTC
J gene: TRBJ2-3; D gene: NA; clone size: once; V gene: TRBV3-1/TRBV3-2; CDR3 protein: CASSQGGYTQYF; CDR3 DNA: TGTGCCAGCAGCCAAGGAGGCTATACGCAGTATTTT
J gene: TRBJ1-1; D gene: NA; clone size: NA; V gene: TRBV24-1; CDR3 protein: CATSDFKNTEAFF; CDR3 DNA: TGTGCCACCAGTGATTTCAAGAACACTGAAGCTTTCTTT
J gene: TRBJ1-2; D gene: TRBD1; clone size: NA; V gene: TRBV5-4; CDR3 protein: CASSQGQGGPIYGYTF; CDR3 DNA: TGTGCCAGCAGCCAGGGACAGGGGGGCCCCATCTATGGCTACACCTTC
J gene: TRBJ1-1; D gene: TRBD1; clone size: few; V gene: TRBV27; CDR3 protein: CASSYMDRLGNTEAFF; CDR3 DNA: TGTGCCAGCAGTTATATGGACAGGTTGGGGAACACTGAAGCTTTCTTT
J gene: TRBJ1-5; D gene: TRBD1; clone size: NA; V gene: TRBV2; CDR3 protein: CASSYRGPRSSQPQHF; CDR3 DNA: TGTGCCAGCAGTTACAGGGGGCCCCGTTCAAGCCAGCCCCAGCATTTT
J gene: TRBJ2-4; D gene: NA; clone size: NA; V gene: TRBV28; CDR3 protein: CASSFLQGSKNIQYF; CDR3 DNA: TGTGCCAGCAGTTTCCTCCAGGGATCCAAAAACATTCAGTACTTC
J gene: TRBJ2-1; D gene: TRBD1; clone size: few; V gene: TRBV9; CDR3 protein: CASSAGQSSYNEQFF; CDR3 DNA: TGTGCCAGCAGCGCGGGACAGTCCTCCTACAATGAGCAGTTCTTC
J gene: TRBJ1-3; D gene: NA; clone size: NA; V gene: TRBV3-1/TRBV3-2; CDR3 protein: CASSQAGSGNTIYF; CDR3 DNA: TGTGCCAGCAGCCAAGCAGGGTCTGGAAACACCATATATTTT
J gene: TRBJ1-6; D gene: TRBD1; clone size: NA; V gene: TRBV7-9; CDR3 protein: CASSPGQGEFSPLHF; CDR3 DNA: TGTGCCAGCAGCCCGGGACAGGGGGAATTTTCACCCCTCCACTTT
J gene: TRBJ2-3; D gene: NA; clone size: NA; V gene: TRBV12-3/TRBV12-4; CDR3 protein: CASSTGLTDTQYF; CDR3 DNA: TGTGCCAGCAGTACAGGGCTCACAGATACGCAGTATTTT
J gene: TRBJ2-1; D gene: TRBD2; clone size: NA; V gene: TRBV3-1/TRBV3-2; CDR3 protein: CASSQGLAHNEQFF; CDR3 DNA: TGTGCCAGCAGCCAAGGACTAGCCCACAATGAGCAGTTCTTC
J gene: TRBJ2-2; D gene: TRBD2; clone size: NA; V gene: TRBV9; CDR3 protein: CASSVPGGPNGELFF; CDR3 DNA: TGTGCCAGCAGCGTTCCGGGAGGGCCGAACGGGGAGCTGTTTTTT
J gene: TRBJ1-6; D gene: NA; clone size: NA; V gene: TRBV5-4; CDR3 protein: CASRGQNNSPLHF; CDR3 DNA: TGTGCCAGCAGGGGACAAAATAATTCACCCCTCCACTTT
J gene: TRBJ2-1; D gene: NA; clone size: NA; V gene: TRBV5-4; CDR3 protein: CASSLAGGGSYNEQFF; CDR3 DNA: TGTGCCAGCAGCTTGGCCGGTGGGGGCTCTTACAATGAGCAGTTCTTC
J gene: TRBJ2-7; D gene: NA; clone size: NA; V gene: TRBV6-2/TRBV6-3; CDR3 protein: CASSYGTRLGEQYF; CDR3 DNA: TGTGCCAGCAGTTACGGGACACGGTTGGGCGAGCAGTACTTC
J gene: TRBJ1-4; D gene: NA; clone size: once; V gene: TRBV7-9; CDR3 protein: CASRTGSVEKLFF; CDR3 DNA: TGTGCCAGCAGGACAGGTTCGGTAGAAAAACTGTTTTTT
J gene: TRBJ2-7; D gene: NA; clone size: NA; V gene: TRBV5-1; CDR3 protein: CASSLAGQLLDEQYF; CDR3 DNA: TGCGCCAGCAGCTTGGCCGGTCAGCTCCTAGACGAGCAGTACTTC
J gene: TRBJ1-2; D gene: NA; clone size: NA; V gene: TRBV7-9; CDR3 protein: CASSSLLTGSGYTF; CDR3 DNA: TGTGCCAGCAGCTCACTTCTGACAGGTTCGGGCTACACCTTC
J gene: TRBJ2-1; D gene: TRBD2; clone size: NA; V gene: TRBV4-1; CDR3 protein: CASSLSGILSYNEQFF; CDR3 DNA: TGCGCCAGCAGCCTTAGCGGGATCCTTTCCTACAATGAGCAGTTCTTC